This entry lists 24 T cell receptor beta chains sequenced from one sample in a study of Graves' ophthalmopathy and Graves' hyperthyroidism. RNA transcripts were the template, and TCR beta CDR3 regions were amplified from them. Second-round multiplex PCR came after a first-round RT-PCR that employed HTBI primers. TCRdb redid the calling of the multiplex PCR reads with MiXCR, one entry per CDR3 protein. The sample records about 620,000 distinct CDR3 sequences, about 20% being singletons. Sequencing was performed on peripheral blood. The source is a young woman with stable Graves' hyperthyroidism. Some clones in this sample may be carry-over from other donors' samples.

This clonotype came up many times. This chain uses TRBV11-3 with TRBJ1-5, with no clear D. V lost 1 base, J lost 5 bases, and 18 bases lay in between. Germline V gene sequence: CDR1 SGHNT, CDR2 YENEEA. This CDR3 region has 17 residues. This chain's CDR3 is CASSLVSGTLGYQPQHF. CDR3 DNA sequence: TGTGCCAGCAGCTTAGTCAGCGGAACATTGGGGTATCAGCCCCAGCATTTT.

This clonotype was seen at least ten times. CDR3 in DNA: TGCAGTGCCAACAAAGGACCGCCGAGGTACGAGCAGTACTTC. It specifies CSANKGPPRYEQYF. This chain connects TRBV20-1 to TRBJ2-7; D uncertain. V lost 6 bases, J lost 4 bases, and 19 bases lay in between. The CDR3 contains 14 residues. Germline assignment: CDR1 DFQATT and CDR2 SNEGSKA (reference sequence).

This clonotype was observed at least ten times. The V gene is TRBV19, the J gene TRBJ1-5; D not resolved. Looked up from germline, CDR1 is LNHDA and CDR2 is SQIVND (reference sequence). There are 13 residues in the CDR3. Trimming took 5 bases from V and 9 from J, leaving 14 bases between them. In nucleotides, the CDR3 is TGTGCCAGTAGTGTCGACCGGACTCGGCCCCAGCATTTT. Translating gives CASSVDRTRPQHF.

Points on this clonotype: Possible read error: a much larger clone is one base away. This CDR3 reads CSVGDQRETQYF. The CDR3 bases are TGCAGCGTTGGGGACCAGCGAGAGACCCAGTACTTC. The chain employs TRBV29-1 and TRBJ2-5; tentatively, D is TRBD1 or TRBD2 (5 bases each). The CDR3 is made up of 12 amino acids. Germline CDR1 is SQVTM and CDR2 is ANQGSEA. The ends were cut back, 4 bases at V and 4 bases at J, with 10 bases in the middle. Variable domain in full (rest from reference TRBV29-1 and TRBJ2-5): SAVISQKPSRDICQRGTSLTIQCQVDSQVTMMFWYRQQPGQSLTLIATANQGSEATYESGFVIDKFPISRPNLTFSTLTVSNMSPEDSSIYLCSVGDQRETQYFGPGTRLLVL.

The sample holds many counts of this clonotype. V usage is TRBV20-1 and J usage is TRBJ2-7; D might be TRBD2 (6 bases). Germline V CDR1 and CDR2: DFQATT, SNEGSKA (reference sequence). The V gene lost 4 bases and the J gene lost 2 bases, with 12 bases spanning the gap. The CDR3 sequence is 13 residues long. The CDR3 DNA reads TGCAGTGCTAAGGTGACTAGAACCTACGAGCAGTACTTC. This encodes CSAKVTRTYEQYF.

This clonotype was seen at least ten times. CDR3 in amino acids: CASSSLGAVNTEAFF. CDR3 bases: TGTGCCAGCAGTAGTTTGGGGGCGGTGAACACTGAAGCTTTCTTT. This chain joins TRBV6-1 and TRBJ1-1, with D perhaps TRBD1 (6 bases). The germline CDR1 and CDR2 sequences are MNHNS and SASEGT. The CDR3 consists of 15 residues. V was trimmed by 5 bases and J by 0 bases, leaving 13 bases between them.

V usage is TRBV5-1 and J usage is TRBJ1-2, with 9 positions matching TRBD1. Germline V gene sequence: CDR1 SGHRS, CDR2 YFSETQ. This CDR3 is 16 amino acids long. V lost 3 bases to trimming and J lost 1 base; unmatched junction nucleotides: 7. For the CDR3, the DNA is TGCGCCAGCAGCTCAAATCCGGGACAGGGTAACTATGGCTACACCTTC. Translation: CASSSNPGQGNYGYTF.

This clonotype was seen only a few times. This chain joins TRBV3-1 and TRBJ1-2, with a tentative D call TRBD1 (5 bases). Germline lookup yields CDR1 LGHDT and CDR2 YNNKEL (reference sequence). The CDR3 has 12 amino acids. V lost 4 bases and J 11 bases, leaving 14 bases between the germline ends. CDR3 protein: CASSLNPTVYTF. As DNA, the CDR3 is TGTGCCAGCAGCCTTAACCCGACAGTTTACACCTTC.

This clonotype was seen ten or more times. The chain has TRBV14 and TRBJ1-1; no clear D gene. CDR3 length: 14 amino acids. Germline lookup yields CDR1 SGHDN and CDR2 FVKESK. The V gene lost 0 bases and the J gene lost 4 bases, with 9 bases spanning the gap. CDR3 sequence reads: CASSQDSVGTEAFF. The CDR3, as DNA: TGTGCCAGCAGCCAAGATTCAGTGGGCACTGAAGCTTTCTTT.

This clonotype was seen ten or more times. The rearrangement uses TRBV29-1 and TRBJ2-5; unclear D gene. V was trimmed by 6 bases and J by 1 base, leaving 15 bases between them. The CDR3 contains 14 residues. Germline CDR1 SQVTM, CDR2 ANQGSEA. The CDR3 sequence: CSVPPGGPQETQYF. The CDR3 DNA sequence: TGCAGCGTACCCCCCGGCGGACCCCAAGAGACCCAGTACTTC.

This clonotype showed up just once. The CDR3 bases are TGTGCCAGCAGATTGACAGGGGGGTGGGACTATGGCTACACCTTC. Protein: CASRLTGGWDYGYTF. V is TRBV6-1 and J is TRBJ1-2; TRBD1 matches 9 bases. J was trimmed by 3 bases and V by 6 bases; bases with no gene match: 8. In germline, CDR1 is MNHNS, CDR2 SASEGT. This CDR3 is built from 15 residues.

This clonotype was found many times. The chain combines TRBV7-9 with TRBJ1-5, with D unclear. Trimming shortened V by 1 base and J by 5 bases, and 12 bases separated the two germline ends. CDR1 is SEHNR and CDR2 is FQNEAQ in the germline V gene (reference sequence). CDR3 length equals 15 residues. The CDR3 reads CASSLGGGWDQPQHF. CDR3 coding DNA: TGTGCCAGCAGCTTAGGAGGAGGCTGGGATCAGCCCCAGCATTTT.

This clonotype has only a few counts. This rearrangement joins TRBV11-1 to TRBJ2-5; 7 bases line up with TRBD2. The V gene's germline CDR1 is SGHAT and CDR2 FQDESV (reference sequence). The ends lost 5 bases at V and 0 bases at J; junction bases unmatched: 12. CDR3 length: 17 amino acids. CDR3 sequence (DNA): TGTGCCAGCAGCCCCCCTGTTGGGGAGGGCTACCAAGAGACCCAGTACTTC. Encoded protein: CASSPPVGEGYQETQYF.

This clonotype was seen repeatedly, ten times or more. The CDR3, as DNA: TGTGCCTGGAGTCCAGGGGGCGCTTCTAACTATGGCTACACCTTC. Translation: CAWSPGGASNYGYTF. This chain joins TRBV30 and TRBJ1-2; 8 bases are a match to TRBD1. Germline lookup yields CDR1 GTSNPN and CDR2 SVGIG (reference sequence). V was clipped by 2 bases and J by 0 bases; unmatched bases: 5. The CDR3 loop spans 15 amino acids.

This clonotype was picked up many times. The chain has TRBV10-3 and TRBJ2-5; TRBD2 aligns across 8 bases. The V segment lost 4 bases and the J segment 2 bases; nucleotides outside the gene matches: 6. The CDR3 is 15 residues long. Per germline, CDR1 ENHRY and CDR2 SYGVKD. CDR3 protein: CAISARLASQETQYF. The CDR3 DNA follows: TGTGCCATCAGTGCCAGACTAGCGAGTCAAGAGACCCAGTACTTC.

This clonotype came up a few times. The chain employs TRBV2 and TRBJ2-7; D unclear. V lost 8 bases and J 0 bases, leaving 14 bases between the germline ends. The CDR3 is made up of 14 amino acids. CDR1 SNHLY and CDR2 FYNNEI come from the germline V gene. The CDR3 DNA follows: TGTGCCAGCGAGCTTAGGACCTACTCCTACGAGCAGTACTTC. This encodes CASELRTYSYEQYF.

V and J are TRBV2 and TRBJ2-7, with 14 bases aligning to TRBD2. CDR1 and CDR2 (germline): SNHLY, FYNNEI. The CDR3 extends over 15 amino acids. Trimming removed 6 bases from V and 3 bases from J; junction bases left unmatched: 4. The CDR3 protein is CASRAGTSGGYEQYF. The CDR3 coding sequence is TGTGCCAGCAGGGCCGGGACTAGCGGGGGCTACGAGCAGTACTTC.

This clonotype was detected a few times. V is TRBV28 and J is TRBJ1-5; 8 bases line up with TRBD1. The V and J ends lost 5 bases and 3 bases, in that order; junction bases with no gene match: 15. The CDR3 extends over 18 amino acids. CDR1 is MDHEN, CDR2 SYDVKM, per germline. The CDR3 DNA reads as TGTGCCAGCAGTCAAACGGGAGACAGGGGAGACATCAATCAGCCCCAGCATTTT. As protein: CASSQTGDRGDINQPQHF.

In this sample, this clonotype turned up many times. This chain uses TRBV12-3 or TRBV12-4 with TRBJ1-6, with D possibly matching TRBD1 (6 bases). This CDR3 contains 15 residues. The V end was cut by 7 bases, the J end by 7 bases, with 17 bases between. The CDR3 here is CASNTGNIGNSPLHF. The CDR3 DNA follows: TGTGCCAGCAACACAGGGAACATAGGGAATTCACCCCTCCACTTT.

The sample holds many counts of this clonotype. The rearrangement uses TRBV28 and TRBJ2-5, with a tentative D call TRBD2 (6 bases). Looked up from germline, CDR1 is MDHEN and CDR2 is SYDVKM. This CDR3 region has 13 residues. Trimming took off 5 bases at V and 0 bases at J, with 7 bases between the two ends. The CDR3: CASSKRDQETQYF. The DNA of the CDR3 is TGTGCCAGCAGTAAGCGGGACCAAGAGACCCAGTACTTC.

V is TRBV7-2 and J is TRBJ2-7; TRBD1 matches at 11 bases. Germline assignment: CDR1 SGHTA and CDR2 FQGNSA. The CDR3 extends over 14 amino acids. J lost 6 bases, V lost 5 bases, and 6 bases had no gene match. The CDR3 region has the DNA TGTGCCAGCAGCAACCCCGGGACAGGGGGCGAGCAGTACTTC. The encoded protein is CASSNPGTGGEQYF.

V is TRBV6-2 or TRBV6-3 and J is TRBJ1-2; D might be TRBD1 (5 bases). The CDR3 covers 15 residues. CDR1 is MNHEY, CDR2 SVGEGT, per germline. Trimming stripped 5 bases from V and 2 bases from J, with 15 bases between. The CDR3 DNA is TGTGCCAGCAGTCCCCTGGGACGGGGCAACTATGGCTACACCTTC. As protein: CASSPLGRGNYGYTF.

Note on this clonotype: A read error is likely, as this CDR3 ends without the conserved phenylalanine or tryptophan. The chain joins TRBV6-1 to TRBJ1-5; D uncertain. The V gene lost 8 bases and the J gene lost 3 bases, with 8 bases spanning the gap. CDR1 is MNHNS and CDR2 is SASEGT in the germline V gene. The CDR3 has 12 amino acids. As DNA, the CDR3 is TGTGCCAGCTCCGGTGCCAATCAGCCCCAGCATGTT. This codes for CASSGANQPQHV.

This clonotype was observed a few times. The chain uses TRBV27 and TRBJ2-7; D may correspond to TRBD1 or TRBD2 (5 bases each). The germline V gene encodes CDR1 MNHEY and CDR2 SMNVEV (reference sequence). V was pared by 3 bases and J by 3 bases, with 12 bases between. This CDR3 contains 14 residues. CDR3 loop: CASSLRDVHYEQYF. CDR3 DNA sequence: TGTGCCAGCAGTTTGAGGGACGTCCACTACGAGCAGTACTTC.